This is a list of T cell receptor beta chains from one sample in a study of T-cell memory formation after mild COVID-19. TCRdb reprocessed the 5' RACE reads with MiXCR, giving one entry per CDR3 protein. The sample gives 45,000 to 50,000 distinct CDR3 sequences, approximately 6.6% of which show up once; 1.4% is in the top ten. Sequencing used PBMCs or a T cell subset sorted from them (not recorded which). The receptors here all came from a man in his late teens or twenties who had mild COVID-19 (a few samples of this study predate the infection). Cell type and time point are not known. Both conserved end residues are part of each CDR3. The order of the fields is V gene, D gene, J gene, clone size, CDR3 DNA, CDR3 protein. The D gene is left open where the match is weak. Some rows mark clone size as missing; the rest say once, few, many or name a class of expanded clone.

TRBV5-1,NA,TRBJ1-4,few,TGCGCCAGCAGCTTGGAAGAGAGAGGCGAAAAACTGTTTTTT,CASSLEERGEKLFF
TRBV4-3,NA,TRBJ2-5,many,TGCGCCAGCAGCCAGGTCCGGGACGGCCAAGAGACCCAGTACTTC,CASSQVRDGQETQYF
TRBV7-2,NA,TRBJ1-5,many,TGTGCCAGCAGCTTACAGGGTTTGATGAATAGCAATCAGCCCCAGCATTTT,CASSLQGLMNSNQPQHF
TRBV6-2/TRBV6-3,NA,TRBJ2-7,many,TGTGCCAGCACCCCGCTCCGGGACGTCCACGAGCAGTACTTC,CASTPLRDVHEQYF
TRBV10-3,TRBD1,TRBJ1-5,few,TGTGCCATCAGTGAGGGACAGGATAATCAGCCCCAGCATTTT,CAISEGQDNQPQHF
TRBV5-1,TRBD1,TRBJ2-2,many,TGCGCCAGCAGCAAGGGGACAGCCCGAACGAACACCGGGGAGCTGTTTTTT,CASSKGTARTNTGELFF
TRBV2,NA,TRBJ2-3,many,TGTGCCAGCAGACAGGGCCGTGAAGATACGCAGTATTTT,CASRQGREDTQYF
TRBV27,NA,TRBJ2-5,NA,TGTGCCAGCAGTGTGACGACGGGGACCCGAGAGACCCAGTACTTC,CASSVTTGTRETQYF
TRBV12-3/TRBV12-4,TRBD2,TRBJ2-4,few,TGTGCCAGCGGCCAGGGACTAGTTTCTGGCATTCAGTACTTC,CASGQGLVSGIQYF
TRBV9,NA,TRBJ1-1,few,TGTGCCAGCAGCGTAGGCAGCCCAGGGACCACTGAAGCTTTCTTT,CASSVGSPGTTEAFF